This T cell receptor (beta chain) was profiled in a study of T cell clonality in common variable immunodeficiency (dated by TCRdb to the mid-2010s). Summary of the overall study and its limitations: It was noted by the authors that sequencing of the repertoires of T cell subpopulations would be needed to clarify the cause of the increased clonality in CVID. Healthy controls shared more TCRbeta clones with each other than CVID subjects shared among themselves (p < 0.0001). Although equal DNA input was used, an average of roughly 80,000 unique sequences per sample was obtained for controls, compared with some 34,000 for CVID samples. Fewer deletions and N-nucleotide insertions were reportedly observed in CVID TCRbeta sequences, and highly modified clones with 13 or more V deletions were reportedly absent from CVID TCRbeta sequences. Correlations of repertoire features with clinical complications were constrained by heterogeneity among patients within the CVID cohort. TCRbeta clonality was higher in CVID subjects than in healthy controls (t-test p = 0.018), and the increase was most characteristic of about a third of subjects.

Standard criteria, namely reduction of serum IgG, IgA and/or IgM below the normal range together with specific antibody deficiency, were applied for the diagnosis of CVID. The CVID group comprised about 46 subjects, 15 or so female and around 29 male, aged roughly 8 to 70 years with a mean age of about 40. Most of the CVID patients and most of the healthy controls were of Caucasian heritage. Replacement immunoglobulin therapy had been administered to all CVID subjects for at least one year at the time of study participation. At the time of blood collection, no CVID subject was ill or was being treated with immunomodulatory or immunosuppressive medication. From each donor, 5 to 8 ml of heparinized peripheral whole blood was collected. TCRbeta CDR3 repertoires were sequenced from genomic DNA of adults with common variable immune deficiency (CVID) and healthy adult controls. To isolate peripheral blood mononuclear cells, diluted blood was subjected to density centrifugation over Hypaque 1077 or Ficoll-Paque. Genomic DNA was obtained from unsorted mononuclear cells using either Qiagen column purification or a centrifugation-based method.

This clone has more than one count but fewer than ten. It lacks a known antigen. For sequencing input, CVID and control samples contributed equivalent amounts of genomic DNA. For every sample, a 60 bp segment covering the rearranged TCRbeta CDR3 region was amplified and then sequenced. The immunoSEQ assay, a bias-corrected multiplex PCR combined with high-throughput sequencing, was used to amplify TCRbeta. As for the authors' bioinformatics: Each unique nucleotide sequence was treated as a clone and annotated with V, D and J genes, copy number and frequency. Sequences were labeled productive if in frame, and non-productive if out of frame or containing stop codons. As previously described, Shannon's entropy was used to calculate clonality. The predicted amino acid sequences of productive clones were used to derive mean CDR3 Kyte-Doolittle hydropathy. Hierarchical clustering of scaled V gene usage was performed with the R hclust function using Manhattan distance and complete linkage. Sharing of clones by CDR3 amino acid sequence was evaluated through resampling of 12 repertoires per group over 100 rounds. The repertoires were searched for 65 to 80 published EBV-specific and almost 250 published CMV-specific TCRbeta sequences. A couple of CVID samples that yielded fewer than 10,000 sequences were excluded from the analysis, so around 40 CVID repertoires were retained. Held by TCRdb, this immuneACCESS table contains in-frame sequences only and omits some clones. Under half of the omission traces to an unresolved V gene where checked; the cause of the rest is unknown. V and J calls and clone size are copied from that table; D and trimming were computed from the DNA. For this sample the table reports just over 25,000 clones, with no clone seen just once. The top ten hold more than 20% of the sample.

The clonotype was recovered from a human donor with common variable immunodeficiency. Sequencing was done on a sample of peripheral blood mononuclear cells.

The CDR3 here reads CASSLEANYGYTF. The sequenced part of the CDR3 DNA is TGCGCCAGCAGCTTAGAAGCGAACTATGGC. The chain is assembled from TRBV5-1 and TRBJ1-2; too little of a D gene remains to name it. With the read ending 3 residues before the CDR3 end, the germline J gene is used to fill in that end. Cut back by 2 bases and 2 bases, the V and J ends lie 7 bases apart. The CDR3 measures 13 amino acids from cysteine to phenylalanine. The DNA shown is the part of the CDR3 that was read: 30 bases, in frame from base 1. From a lookup of the germline V gene, CDR1 and CDR2 are SGHRS and YFSETQ.